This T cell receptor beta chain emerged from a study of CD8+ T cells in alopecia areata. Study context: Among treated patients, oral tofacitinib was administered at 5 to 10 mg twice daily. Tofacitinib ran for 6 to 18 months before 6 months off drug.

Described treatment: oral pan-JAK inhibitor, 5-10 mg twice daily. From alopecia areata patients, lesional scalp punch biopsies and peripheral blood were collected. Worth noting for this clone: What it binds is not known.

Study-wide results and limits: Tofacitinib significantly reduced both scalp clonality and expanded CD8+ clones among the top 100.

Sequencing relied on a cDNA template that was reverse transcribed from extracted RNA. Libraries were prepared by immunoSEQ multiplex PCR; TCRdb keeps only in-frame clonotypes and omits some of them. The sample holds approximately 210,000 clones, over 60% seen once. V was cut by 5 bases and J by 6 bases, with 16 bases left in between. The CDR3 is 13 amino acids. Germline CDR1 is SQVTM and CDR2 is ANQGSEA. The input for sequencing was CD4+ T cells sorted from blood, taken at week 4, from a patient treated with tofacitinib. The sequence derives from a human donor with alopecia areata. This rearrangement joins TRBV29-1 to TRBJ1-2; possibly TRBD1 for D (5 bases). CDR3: CSVRSGPGNGYTF. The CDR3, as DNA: TGCAGCGTTAGGTCCGGCCCAGGGAATGGCTACACCTTC.